A selection of T cell receptor beta chains follows, all from one sample in a study of T cell repertoires in cytomegalovirus infection. MiXCR, applied by TCRdb to the reads, yields one record per CDR3 protein. The data contain about 740,000 distinct CDR3 sequences, approximately 40% of them singletons. Sample: PBMCs. The receptors were gathered from a human donor in good health (CMV status not recorded). Some clones in this sample may be carry-over from other donors' samples. Each CDR3 is given with its conserved first and last residue. The D gene is left open where the match is weak. Size is stated for part of the rows, as once, few or many counts, or as a class when the clone is expanded.

v_call	clone_size	d_call	j_call	cdr3_nt	cdr3_aa
TRBV7-2	-	-	TRBJ2-7	TGTGCCAGCAGCTTAAATCCTAACTCCTACGAGCAGTACTTC	CASSLNPNSYEQYF
TRBV7-9	few	-	TRBJ1-5	TGTGCCAGCAGCTCCCCGCGATGGGTATCAGATCAGCCCCAGCATTTT	CASSSPRWVSDQPQHF
TRBV7-2	many	TRBD1	TRBJ1-2	TGTGCCAGCAGCTACAACCAGGGGGCGAATGCTCGAGGCTACACCTTC	CASSYNQGANARGYTF
TRBV6-6	-	-	TRBJ2-7	TGTGCCAGCAGTTACCCTCGGGACATCCCTGTGGAGCAGTACTTC	CASSYPRDIPVEQYF
TRBV29-1	few	-	TRBJ1-4	TGCAGCGGAGGGGCCTCTAATGAAAAACTGTTTTTT	CSGGASNEKLFF
TRBV6-1	-	-	TRBJ1-6	TGTGCCAGCAGTGAATTATATGGACAGCGACTCTATAATTCACCCCTCCACTTT	CASSELYGQRLYNSPLHF
TRBV5-6	-	TRBD1	TRBJ1-1	TGTGCCAGCAGCTTTATTGACAGGGTGGGCACTGAAGCTTTCTTT	CASSFIDRVGTEAFF
TRBV28	-	-	TRBJ1-5	TGTGCCAGTCAGGGTTTAGGACAGCCCCAGCATTTT	CASQGLGQPQHF
TRBV28	once	-	TRBJ1-1	TGTGCCAGCAGTTTGATTAGGAGGCAGGGTGGCACTGAAGCTTTCTTT	CASSLIRRQGGTEAFF
TRBV28	few	-	TRBJ2-5	TGTGCCAGCAGTCCTCGCCACAGAGGGTACCAAGAGACCCAGTACTTC	CASSPRHRGYQETQYF
TRBV12-3/TRBV12-4	few	TRBD1	TRBJ1-1	TGTGCCAGCATTCCAGGGGGCAGGGCGAACACTGAAGCTTTCTTT	CASIPGGRANTEAFF
TRBV27	-	TRBD1	TRBJ1-2	TGTGCCAGCAGCCCCGAGAGGACAGGAGGGGAATCTTCCGGCTACACCTTC	CASSPERTGGESSGYTF
TRBV28	-	-	TRBJ1-4	TGTGCCAGCAGTTTATTATGGGGGAGGCTGTTTTTT	CASSLLWGRLFF
TRBV7-8	many	TRBD1	TRBJ1-2	TGTGCCAGCAGGGGATCAGGGGGCGCTGGCTACACCTTC	CASRGSGGAGYTF
TRBV7-9	-	-	TRBJ1-3	TGTGCCAGCCACTTAACAGAATCGGGAAACACCATATATTTT	CASHLTESGNTIYF
TRBV28	few	-	TRBJ1-1	TGTGCCAGCACAAGTCAGGCGAACACTGAAGCTTTCTTT	CASTSQANTEAFF
TRBV12-3/TRBV12-4	-	TRBD1	TRBJ1-2	TGTGCCAGCAGTTCCTCCCCCGGGACAGGGGATTACCTTTATGGCTACACCTTC	CASSSSPGTGDYLYGYTF
TRBV20-1	-	-	TRBJ2-3	TGCAGTGCTGGAGACTGGGACTTAATTTTTTCGGATACGCAGTATTTT	CSAGDWDLIFSDTQYF
TRBV12-3/TRBV12-4	few	TRBD1	TRBJ1-4	TGTGCCAGCAGTCCCCGACAGGGGGCGTGGGAAAAACTGTTTTTT	CASSPRQGAWEKLFF
TRBV27	-	-	TRBJ2-4	TGTGCCAGCAGTTTGTCCGGGACAAGGAGTGGTGCCAAAAACATTCAGTACTTC	CASSLSGTRSGAKNIQYF
TRBV6-1	-	-	TRBJ1-6	TGTGCCAGCAGTGTCTCGTCAGCCCGCTCCAATAATTCACCCCTCCACTTT	CASSVSSARSNNSPLHF
TRBV29-1	few	TRBD1	TRBJ2-5	TGCAGCGTTACCGACAGGGGGGAGACCCAGTACTTC	CSVTDRGETQYF
TRBV7-9	-	-	TRBJ2-4	TGTGCCAGCAGCACCTGGACAGCCGGTGAAGTTCAGTACTTC	CASSTWTAGEVQYF
TRBV6-2/TRBV6-3	-	TRBD2	TRBJ2-5	TGTGCCAGTACCTCGGGGACTAGCGGGGGGGCTGGGACCCAGTACTTC	CASTSGTSGGAGTQYF
TRBV28	few	-	TRBJ1-4	TGTGCCAGCGCCCGGGCCTCGGCGGGTAATGAAAAACTGTTTTTT	CASARASAGNEKLFF
TRBV2	few	TRBD1	TRBJ2-1	TGTGCCAGCAGCGGACAGGGGGCCAATGAGCAGTTCTTC	CASSGQGANEQFF
TRBV6-8	-	-	TRBJ1-1	TGTGCCAGCAGTTACTCCGGGGGGCTACACACTGAAGCTTTCTTT	CASSYSGGLHTEAFF
TRBV7-6	many	TRBD2	TRBJ2-1	TGTGCCAGCATGCCTTATAGCGGGAGTTTCAATGAGCAGTTCTTC	CASMPYSGSFNEQFF
TRBV7-2	many	-	TRBJ1-4	TGTGCCAGCAGCTTAGTTGGCAGGTGGGAGGAAAAACTGTTTTTT	CASSLVGRWEEKLFF
TRBV6-5	-	-	TRBJ2-3	TGTGCCAGCAGTGAAGCCCGTGGGGCCAGAGGCACAGATACGCAGTATTTT	CASSEARGARGTDTQYF
TRBV5-1	-	-	TRBJ1-2	TGCGCCAGCAGCGGCAGGAATGAGCATGTCTACACCTTC	CASSGRNEHVYTF
TRBV5-1	-	-	TRBJ2-1	TGCGCCAGCAGCCGTCCTACCCACAATGAGCAGTTCTTC	CASSRPTHNEQFF
TRBV27	few	-	TRBJ2-1	TGTGCCAGCAGTGTCGACAGCTACAATGAGCAGTTCTTC	CASSVDSYNEQFF
TRBV6-6	-	TRBD1	TRBJ1-4	TGTGCCAGCAGCCGAGAGGGGGCCACTAATGAAAAACTGTTTTTT	CASSREGATNEKLFF
TRBV12-3/TRBV12-4	-	-	TRBJ2-2	TGTGTCAGCAGTCCCGGACGGGAGCTGTTTTGG	CVSSPGRELFW
TRBV20-1	-	-	TRBJ2-6	TGCAGTGCCACCCCCCCACAGGGCTTGACGGGGGCCAACGTCCTGACTTTC	CSATPPQGLTGANVLTF
TRBV6-1	-	-	TRBJ2-2	TGTGCCAGCAGTTACGCGCTACTTAACACCGGGGAGCTGTTTTTT	CASSYALLNTGELFF
TRBV28	-	TRBD1	TRBJ1-1	TGTGCCAGCAGTTTAAACTTCGACAGGGACACTGAAGCTTTCTTT	CASSLNFDRDTEAFF
TRBV12-3/TRBV12-4	once	TRBD1	TRBJ1-2	TGTGCCAGCAGCCAGGGACAGGGGGCGGTCTACACCTTC	CASSQGQGAVYTF
TRBV7-2	few	TRBD1	TRBJ1-3	TGTGCCAGCAGCCGTAATACAGGGGTCGGAAACACCATATATTTT	CASSRNTGVGNTIYF
TRBV28	-	TRBD1	TRBJ1-1	TGTGCCAGCAGTTTCGGGACAGGGGGGTTGGAGGACACTGAAGCTTTCTTT	CASSFGTGGLEDTEAFF
TRBV7-2	-	-	TRBJ1-6	TGTGCCAGCAGCTTAGCCCTGGATCGGGGAAGGTCACCCCTCCACTTT	CASSLALDRGRSPLHF
TRBV6-1	-	-	TRBJ2-7	TGTGCCAGCAGTGAATCAGGGGGGCGGAACGACTTC	CASSESGGRNDF
TRBV10-3	few	-	TRBJ2-6	TGTGCCATCAGCGGGGCCGGGGCCAACGTCCTGACTTTC	CAISGAGANVLTF
TRBV7-7	-	TRBD2	TRBJ2-7	TGTGCTAGCAGCGAAGGAACCGGGACTAGCGGGAGGTCCGAGCAGTACTTC	CASSEGTGTSGRSEQYF
TRBV20-1	few	TRBD1	TRBJ1-1	TGCAGTGCTAAGTTTCAGGGGGTGAACACTGAAGCTTTCTTT	CSAKFQGVNTEAFF
TRBV5-4	-	-	TRBJ1-1	TGTGCCAGCAGCCTTGGCAGGGTACCCGAAACTGAAGCTTTCTTT	CASSLGRVPETEAFF
TRBV7-2	once	-	TRBJ2-7	TGTGCCAGCAGCCCCACGTCGGCGGCCTACGAGCAGTACTTC	CASSPTSAAYEQYF
TRBV12-5	-	-	TRBJ2-5	TGTGCTAGTGGTCCGGGCAAAGAGACCCAGTACTTC	CASGPGKETQYF
TRBV7-9	many	TRBD2	TRBJ2-3	TGTGCCAGCAGCCCCCCGGGGGGAGGCACAGATACGCAGTATTTT	CASSPPGGGTDTQYF
TRBV7-6	-	-	TRBJ2-2	TGTGCCAGCAGCGCCAGACCCGCGAACACCGGGGAGCTGTTTTTT	CASSARPANTGELFF
TRBV6-6	few	TRBD1	TRBJ1-2	TGTGCCAGCAGTTCCGACAGGGGGATTAACTATGGCTACACCTTC	CASSSDRGINYGYTF
TRBV4-2	many	TRBD1	TRBJ2-2	TGTGCCAGCAGCCTGGACAGGGCGAACACCGGGGAGCTGTTTTTT	CASSLDRANTGELFF
TRBV12-3/TRBV12-4	-	TRBD1	TRBJ2-2	TGTGCCACCACCACTCGGCAGGGGGTAGAGACCGGGGAGCTGTTTTTT	CATTTRQGVETGELFF
TRBV2	-	-	TRBJ1-1	TGTGCCAGCAGTGAGTGGGCGGCGAACACTGAAGCTTTCTTT	CASSEWAANTEAFF
TRBV6-8	-	TRBD2	TRBJ2-3	TGTGCCAGCAGTACCACCCGACTAGCGGGGGCCGATACGCAGTATTTT	CASSTTRLAGADTQYF
TRBV29-1	-	-	TRBJ1-2	TGCAGCGCGGACGGCACCCCTAACTATGGCTACACCTTC	CSADGTPNYGYTF
TRBV20-1	few	TRBD2	TRBJ2-1	TGCAGTGCTAGAGATAGGGCCCTAGCGGGCCAAATCTTC	CSARDRALAGQIF